These 32 T cell receptor beta chains originate from one sample sequenced in a study of cytomegalovirus exposure and HLA in healthy donors. The method was immunoSEQ multiplex PCR; TCRdb's version includes in-frame clones alone and lacks a portion of them. Of roughly 300,000 clones in the sample, around 87% were seen once. Material: PBMCs. Receptors were obtained from a woman in her twenties or thirties in good health and CMV-seropositive.

J is TRBJ2-1 and V is TRBV5-1; D ambiguous. Germline values: CDR1 SGHRS, CDR2 YFSETQ. The V end was cut by 0 bases, the J end by 7 bases, with 11 bases between. This CDR3 spans 14 amino acids. As DNA, the CDR3 is TGCGCCAGCAGCTTGGCTACGGCTACGAATGAGCAGTTCTTC. It codes for CASSLATATNEQFF.

The chain employs TRBV29-1 and TRBJ2-7; 7 bases are a match to TRBD2. Per germline, CDR1 SQVTM and CDR2 ANQGSEA. CDR3 length: 14 residues. The V and J ends lost 6 bases and 2 bases, in that order; junction bases with no gene match: 10. Here the CDR3 reads CSVQSGTKTYEQYF. The CDR3 nucleotides are TGCAGCGTGCAGAGCGGGACGAAGACCTACGAGCAGTACTTC.

The chain joins TRBV4-2 to TRBJ2-7; no definite D call. The CDR3 is made up of 10 amino acids. V lost 0 bases, J lost 9 bases, and 3 bases lay in between. The V gene's germline CDR1 is LGHNA and CDR2 YNFKEQ. The CDR3 bases are TGTGCCAGCAGCCAAGATAGGCAGTACTTC. Its translation is CASSQDRQYF.

This sequence joins TRBV30 and TRBJ2-7; 9 bases map to TRBD1. The trim removed 0 bases at V and 1 base at J, leaving 4 bases unmatched. This CDR3 region has 15 residues. Germline lookup yields CDR1 GTSNPN and CDR2 SVGIG (reference sequence). The CDR3 here is CAWSVLGQGSYEQYF. DNA of the CDR3: TGTGCCTGGAGTGTTTTGGGACAGGGATCCTACGAGCAGTACTTC.

The V call is TRBV4-3, the J call TRBJ2-7; 12 bases line up with TRBD2. With 3 bases clipped from V and 5 bases from J, the junction kept 2 bases outside the gene matches. Germline assignment: CDR1 LGHNA and CDR2 YSLEER. This CDR3 has 14 amino acids. In DNA, the CDR3 is TGCGCCAGCAGCCAGACTAGCGGGAGTAACGAGCAGTACTTC. This sequence encodes CASSQTSGSNEQYF.

V gene TRBV5-1 combines with J gene TRBJ2-2; D is uncertain. V was shortened by 2 bases and J by 5 bases, with 13 bases between the two germline ends. The CDR3 sequence is 15 residues long. Germline CDR1 and CDR2: SGHRS and YFSETQ. The DNA of the CDR3 is TGCGCCAGCAGCTTCGTATCGCCCCCGACCGGGGAGCTGTTTTTT. This codes for CASSFVSPPTGELFF.

This sequence joins TRBV29-1 and TRBJ2-7; 8 nucleotides line up with TRBD1. Losses at the gene ends were 7 bases for V and 2 bases for J; bases not matched to a gene: 4. Germline V lookup: CDR1 SQVTM, CDR2 ANQGSEA. This CDR3 has 12 amino acids. CDR3 nucleotides: TGCAGCGCTTGGACAGGGACCTACGAGCAGTACTTC. Its protein is CSAWTGTYEQYF.

For the CDR3, the DNA is TGTGCCAGCAGCCATGTCAACACCGGGGAGCTGTTTTTT. Its translation: CASSHVNTGELFF. V is TRBV14 and J is TRBJ2-2; D gene ambiguous. The CDR3 runs 13 residues. Trimming removed 3 bases at V and 2 bases at J, with 4 bases between. The germline V gene has CDR1 SGHDN and CDR2 FVKESK.

The chain combines TRBV4-3 with TRBJ2-7; D possibly uses TRBD1 or TRBD2 (5 bases each). Trimming shortened V by 1 base and J by 1 base, and 20 bases separated the two germline ends. CDR1 and CDR2 from the germline V gene are LGHNA and YSLEER. The CDR3 is made up of 18 amino acids. The CDR3, as DNA: TGCGCCAGCAGCCAAGGGTGGTTTGGGGCAGGGACGTCCTACGAGCAGTACTTC. Translating it yields CASSQGWFGAGTSYEQYF.

The V and J genes are TRBV27 and TRBJ1-1; 7 positions match TRBD1. Germline values: CDR1 MNHEY, CDR2 SMNVEV (reference sequence). V was clipped by 6 bases and J by 4 bases; unmatched bases: 5. This CDR3 has 13 amino acids. For the CDR3, the DNA is TGTGCCAGCAGGTGGAACAGGGGCACTGAAGCTTTCTTT. Its protein is CASRWNRGTEAFF.

Here the CDR3 DNA reads TGTGCCAGCAGCTTAACCGGGAGGGGGACAGATACGCAGTATTTT. Its protein is CASSLTGRGTDTQYF. The J gene is TRBJ2-3, the V gene TRBV7-3; 8 bases are shared with TRBD2. This CDR3 region has 15 residues. Germline lookup yields CDR1 SGHTA and CDR2 FQGTGA. The J segment lost 3 bases and the V segment lost 0 bases, leaving 2 bases of the junction unmatched.

The rearrangement links TRBV29-1 to TRBJ1-5, with no clear D. The V end lost 0 bases, the J end lost 4 bases, and 1 base lay between the germline ends. CDR1 and CDR2 from the germline V gene are SQVTM and ANQGSEA. This CDR3 region has 11 residues. CDR3 residues: CSVEENQPQHF. The CDR3 DNA reads TGCAGCGTTGAAGAAAATCAGCCCCAGCATTTT.

V is TRBV7-2 and J is TRBJ2-2; perhaps TRBD2 as D (5 bases). V lost 1 base to trimming and J lost 7 bases, with 16 bases between them. CDR1 and CDR2 from the germline V gene are SGHTA and FQGNSA. The CDR3 length is 16 residues. Here the CDR3 reads CASSLGAATGGGELFF. CDR3 sequence (DNA): TGTGCCAGCAGCTTAGGAGCGGCTACCGGTGGCGGGGAGCTGTTTTTT.

J is TRBJ2-1 and V is TRBV30, with D perhaps TRBD2 (5 bases). V was cut by 2 bases and J by 3 bases, with 11 bases left in between. CDR3 size: 14 residues. The V gene's germline CDR1 is GTSNPN and CDR2 SVGIG (reference sequence). This CDR3 is CAWSFVLGYNEQFF. The CDR3 bases are TGTGCCTGGAGTTTTGTACTAGGCTACAATGAGCAGTTCTTC.

The chain uses TRBV19 and TRBJ1-5, with 8 bases identical to TRBD1. The CDR3 covers 15 residues. V was pared by 7 bases and J by 2 bases, with 7 bases of the junction left unmatched. Germline V gene data show CDR1 as LNHDA and CDR2 as SQIVND (reference sequence). CDR3: CASTQGALGNQPQHF. The CDR3 coding sequence is TGTGCCAGTACCCAGGGGGCTCTAGGCAATCAGCCCCAGCATTTT.

V is TRBV6-1 and J is TRBJ1-1; tentatively, D is TRBD1 (6 bases). This CDR3 is built from 17 residues. The germline V gene encodes CDR1 MNHNS and CDR2 SASEGT. Deletions cut 3 bases from V and 0 bases from J, with 17 bases between. The CDR3 spells CASSDRGGPYMNTEAFF. DNA of the CDR3: TGTGCCAGCAGTGATAGGGGGGGGCCGTATATGAACACTGAAGCTTTCTTT.

V gene TRBV5-1 combines with J gene TRBJ2-7; D unresolved. The germline gives CDR1 SGHRS, CDR2 YFSETQ. This CDR3 comprises 11 residues. V was shortened by 4 bases and J by 3 bases, with 5 bases between the two germline ends. The CDR3 loop is CASSRNYEQYF. CDR3 coding DNA: TGCGCCAGCAGCCGGAACTACGAGCAGTACTTC.

The gene calls are TRBV9 and TRBJ2-3; D tentatively reads TRBD1 or TRBD2 (6 bases each). CDR1 is SGDLS and CDR2 is YYNGEE in the germline V gene. This CDR3 is built from 16 residues. Deletions cut 0 bases from V and 5 bases from J, with 16 bases between. CDR3 in amino acids: CASSVGGASVGDTQYF. The DNA of the CDR3 is TGTGCCAGCAGCGTAGGGGGGGCATCAGTCGGAGATACGCAGTATTTT. The full variable domain, completed using reference TRBV9 and TRBJ2-3, is DSGVTQTPKHLITATGQRVTLRCSPRSGDLSVYWYQQSLDQGLQFLIQYYNGEERAKGNILERFSAQQFPDLHSELNLSSLELGDSALYFCASSVGGASVGDTQYFGPGTRLTVL.

The chain joins TRBV4-3 to TRBJ2-1, with D possibly TRBD2 on 6 matching bases. Trimming left V 1 base short and J 0 bases short, with 10 bases between. The CDR3 totals 16 residues. The germline V gene has CDR1 LGHNA and CDR2 YSLEER. CDR3 sequence reads: CASSQVRDFSYNEQFF. The CDR3, as DNA: TGCGCCAGCAGCCAAGTTCGGGACTTCTCCTACAATGAGCAGTTCTTC.

This rearrangement joins TRBV5-1 to TRBJ2-3, with D tentatively TRBD1 (6 bases). The CDR3 has 16 amino acids. Deletions cut 2 bases from V and 5 bases from J, with 18 bases between. The germline V gene has CDR1 SGHRS and CDR2 YFSETQ. CDR3 in DNA: TGCGCCAGCAGCTTTAGTTCCCGGGACACGGGAGATACGCAGTATTTT. Amino acid sequence: CASSFSSRDTGDTQYF.

This rearrangement joins TRBV27 to TRBJ2-1; the match to TRBD2 covers 8 bases. Germline trimming cut 5 bases from V and 3 bases from J; bases unmatched to any gene: 15. The length of the CDR3 is 18 residues. Germline CDR1 is MNHEY and CDR2 is SMNVEV (reference sequence). The CDR3 reads CASSTTPFFGGDYNEQFF. The CDR3, as DNA: TGTGCCAGCAGTACTACCCCCTTTTTCGGGGGGGACTACAATGAGCAGTTCTTC.

J is TRBJ2-2 and V is TRBV7-9; 10 bases are a match to TRBD1. Germline CDR1 SEHNR, CDR2 FQNEAQ (reference sequence). This CDR3 spans 16 amino acids. V dropped 11 bases and J dropped 3; count of bases not matched to a gene: 12. The CDR3 DNA reads as TGTGCCCGCGAAAACCCGGGGACAGGGGACACCGGGGAGCTGTTTTTT. This sequence encodes CARENPGTGDTGELFF. The variable domain in full, with the rest retrieved from reference TRBV7-9 and TRBJ2-2, is DTGVSQNPRHKITKRGQNVTFRCDPISEHNRLYWYRQTLGQGPEFLTYFQNEAQLEKSRLLSDRFSAERPKGSFSTLEIQRTEQGDSAMYLCARENPGTGDTGELFFGEGSRLTVL.

This chain uses TRBV5-5 with TRBJ1-6; no clear D. Germline V gives CDR1 SGHKS, CDR2 YYEKEE (reference sequence). This CDR3 contains 14 residues. The V gene lost 1 base and the J gene lost 5 bases, with 7 bases spanning the gap. This CDR3 is CASSLYGDNSPLHF. CDR3 nucleotides: TGTGCCAGCAGCTTGTACGGAGATAATTCACCCCTCCACTTT.

The chain joins TRBV4-3 to TRBJ1-1; no clear D. V dropped 1 base and J dropped 4 bases, with 13 bases sitting between them. The CDR3 length is 15 residues. From germline, CDR1 is LGHNA and CDR2 YSLEER. Here the CDR3 DNA reads TGCGCCAGCAGCCAAGGGCGGGCTTTGTCCACTGAAGCTTTCTTT. It encodes CASSQGRALSTEAFF.

This clone was observed a single time. This chain links TRBV28 with TRBJ1-5; D not certain. The CDR3 is 14 amino acids. Germline V lookup: CDR1 MDHEN, CDR2 SYDVKM. V was shortened by 2 bases and J by 3 bases, with 8 bases between the two germline ends. The CDR3 region has the DNA TGTGCCAGCAGTTTAGGCAGGCACAATCAGCCCCAGCATTTT. Amino acid sequence: CASSLGRHNQPQHF.

This rearrangement joins TRBV13 to TRBJ2-3, with 10 bases fitting TRBD1. The CDR3 extends over 15 amino acids. Germline lookup yields CDR1 PRHDT and CDR2 FYEKMQ (reference sequence). Unmatched junction bases numbered 11, after V lost 5 bases and J lost 9 bases. In DNA form, the CDR3 reads TGTGCCAGCAGCCTTTCAGGGACAGGGGTGGAAACGCAGTATTTT. Its translation is CASSLSGTGVETQYF.

The chain joins TRBV27 to TRBJ2-7, with TRBD2 identical over 12 bases. CDR1 is MNHEY, CDR2 SMNVEV, per germline (reference sequence). The V segment lost 6 bases and the J segment 4 bases; nucleotides outside the gene matches: 4. This CDR3 has 14 residues. CDR3 in amino acids: CASRTSGGGYEQYF. CDR3 coding DNA: TGTGCCAGCAGGACTAGCGGGGGAGGTTACGAGCAGTACTTC.

V usage is TRBV27 and J usage is TRBJ2-1; 9 bases line up with TRBD2. The germline CDR1 and CDR2 sequences are MNHEY and SMNVEV (reference sequence). Trimming cost V 0 bases and J 8 bases; bases outside gene matches: 5. The CDR3 totals 15 residues. CDR3 nucleotides: TGTGCCAGCAGTTTATCTGGCGGGAGGGCCCATGAGCAGTTCTTC. This translates into CASSLSGGRAHEQFF.

The J gene is TRBJ1-1, the V gene TRBV13; D not resolved. V lost 0 bases, J lost 1 base, and 9 bases lay in between. Germline V CDR1 and CDR2: PRHDT, FYEKMQ (reference sequence). CDR3 length: 15 residues. CDR3 residues: CASSLGLAGNTEAFF. DNA for the CDR3: TGTGCCAGCAGCTTAGGCCTTGCAGGGAACACTGAAGCTTTCTTT.

V usage is TRBV2 and J usage is TRBJ1-6; weak D call: TRBD1 (5 bases). Trimming pared 7 bases from V and 7 bases from J, leaving 20 bases between. CDR1 and CDR2 from the germline V gene are SNHLY and FYNNEI. The CDR3 has 16 residues. The DNA of the CDR3 is TGTGCCAGCATTCTTCCTGCGGGGGGTAGGAATTCACCCCTCCACTTT. This gives the protein CASILPAGGRNSPLHF.

The rearrangement joins TRBV18 to TRBJ1-5, with D perhaps TRBD1 (6 bases). Trimming cost V 2 bases and J 6 bases, with 17 bases left between them. The CDR3 contains 16 residues. From germline, CDR1 is KGHSH and CDR2 LQKENI. The CDR3: CASSPSGQGQGQPQHF. The CDR3 bases are TGTGCCAGCTCACCATCTGGGCAGGGACAAGGTCAGCCCCAGCATTTT.

This clone was detected a few times. The chain uses TRBV19 and TRBJ2-7; perhaps TRBD2 as D (5 bases). Per the germline V gene, CDR1 is LNHDA and CDR2 is SQIVND (reference sequence). The CDR3 runs 14 residues. V was trimmed by 4 bases and J by 5 bases, leaving 15 bases between them. CDR3 in DNA: TGTGCCAGTAGTAACCCAACTAGTTCCCACGAGCAGTACTTC. Translation gives CASSNPTSSHEQYF. The variable domain in full, completed from reference TRBV19 and TRBJ2-7, reads DGGITQSPKYLFRKEGQNVTLSCEQNLNHDAMYWYRQDPGQGLRLIYYSQIVNDFQKGDIAEGYSVSREKKESFPLTVTSAQKNPTAFYLCASSNPTSSHEQYFGPGTRLTVT.